Given below is one TCR beta chain in context. Its target is not known. From the germline J gene comes the end of the CDR3, since the read stops 3 residues before it. Profiled with immunoSEQ multiplex PCR; TCRdb holds only in-frame clones, not every one. This sample's table has tens of thousands of clones. This sample is drawn from a study of Tregs in tolerant kidney transplant recipients. Germline values: CDR1 DFQATT, CDR2 SNEGSKA (reference sequence). Trimming removed 0 bases from V and 2 bases from J; junction bases left unmatched: 7. The CDR3 is 16 residues long. Study-level points and caveats: Changing PCR primers prevented nucleotide comparison between some patients' samples.

The sequenced sample was CD8+ T cells from blood, obtained before the transplant. V is TRBV20-1 and J is TRBJ2-7, with 10 bases that match TRBD2. The sequence was obtained from a human donor who received a combined kidney and bone marrow transplant. CDR3 bases read: TGCAGTGCTAGAGACTTGGTCACTAGCGGGACCTACGAG. Translated: CSARDLVTSGTYE. The full-length CDR3 reads as CSARDLVTSGTYEQYF.